These 11 T cell receptor beta chains were all obtained from the same sample, sequenced in a study of identical twins. TCRdb recomputed calls from the 5' RACE reads with MiXCR, one row per CDR3 protein. Of some 790,000 distinct CDR3 sequences in the sample, 15% to 20% were seen once. These data were also filed under a second study, of T cells expressing NK-cell markers.

What was sequenced was PBMCs. These receptors came from a woman under 30 in good health.

The chain recombines TRBV6-5 with TRBJ2-5; 9 bases are shared with TRBD2. Germline V CDR1 and CDR2: MNHEY, SVGAGI. Losses at the gene ends were 2 bases for V and 1 base for J; bases not matched to a gene: 8. There are 17 residues in the CDR3. CDR3 DNA: TGTGCCAGCAGTTACGGGCTAGCGGGGCCTACCCAAGAGACCCAGTACTTC. This encodes CASSYGLAGPTQETQYF.

The gene calls are TRBV27 and TRBJ1-4; D gene unclear. The CDR3 sequence is 16 residues long. V lost 5 bases to trimming and J lost 0 bases, with 13 bases between them. The germline gives CDR1 MNHEY, CDR2 SMNVEV (reference sequence). CDR3 nucleotides: TGTGCCAGCAGTCCCTATATCACTGCAACTAATGAAAAACTGTTTTTT. It is translated as CASSPYITATNEKLFF.

V usage is TRBV20-1 and J usage is TRBJ2-4; 7 positions match TRBD1. With 6 bases clipped from V and 4 bases from J, the junction kept 3 bases outside the gene matches. The germline V gene has CDR1 DFQATT and CDR2 SNEGSKA (reference sequence). The CDR3 is 12 residues long. The DNA for the CDR3 is TGCAGTGCCCGGGACAGAAAAAACATTCAGTACTTC. Amino acids: CSARDRKNIQYF.

The gene calls are TRBV12-5 and TRBJ1-6; D gene uncertain. CDR1 is LGHNT and CDR2 is FRNRAP in the germline V gene. V was cut by 6 bases and J by 9 bases, with 9 bases left in between. The CDR3 consists of 12 residues. For the CDR3, the DNA is TGTGCTAGTGGGAGTGACGGTTCACCCCTCCACTTT. It yields the protein CASGSDGSPLHF.

This clonotype showed up just a few times. The chain joins TRBV6-2 or TRBV6-3 to TRBJ2-7; 8 bases match TRBD2. CDR3 size: 15 residues. The germline CDR1 and CDR2 sequences are MNHEY and SVGEGT. V was clipped by 2 bases and J by 4 bases; unmatched bases: 7. Here the CDR3 DNA reads TGTGCCAGCAGTTACAAAAGCGGGAGCTTGTACGAGCAGTACTTC. This translates into CASSYKSGSLYEQYF.

The chain combines TRBV24-1 with TRBJ2-7; no firm D call. CDR3 length equals 15 residues. Between the trimmed V and J ends, which lost 0 bases and 4 bases, there was a span of 12 bases. The germline V gene encodes CDR1 KGHDR and CDR2 SFDVKD. The CDR3 DNA is TGTGCCACCAGTGATTTGTGGGGAAATGTGTACGAGCAGTACTTC. Translation: CATSDLWGNVYEQYF.

Here the CDR3 reads CASSLLRLGPSNEQFF. CDR3 DNA sequence: TGTGCCAGCAGCTTGCTCCGACTAGGACCCTCCAATGAGCAGTTCTTC. This rearrangement joins TRBV5-6 to TRBJ2-1; TRBD2 might be the D (6 bases). Trimming stripped 1 base from V and 6 bases from J, with 17 bases between. Germline CDR1 is SGHDT and CDR2 is YYEEEE. This CDR3 is built from 16 residues. Using reference TRBV5-6 and TRBJ2-1 for the parts outside the CDR3, the full variable domain is DAGVTQSPTHLIKTRGQQVTLRCSPKSGHDTVSWYQQALGQGPQFIFQYYEEEERQRGNFPDRFSGHQFPNYSSELNVNALLLGDSALYLCASSLLRLGPSNEQFFGPGTRLTVL.

The chain links TRBV6-5 to TRBJ2-1; no firm D call. Germline CDR1 and CDR2: MNHEY and SVGAGI. Trimming took off 0 bases at V and 4 bases at J, with 13 bases between the two ends. The CDR3 has 16 amino acids. The CDR3 DNA is TGTGCCAGCAGTTACTCTTCCGACCCTACGTACAATGAGCAGTTCTTC. This codes for CASSYSSDPTYNEQFF.

This chain uses TRBV5-1 with TRBJ1-5; 7 nucleotides line up with TRBD1. V was pared by 2 bases and J by 4 bases, with 6 bases of the junction left unmatched. This CDR3 is 15 amino acids long. CDR1 and CDR2 (germline): SGHRS, YFSETQ. Written as DNA, the CDR3 is TGCGCCAGCAGCTTCGGCCCAGGGGGAAATCAGCCCCAGCATTTT. It codes for CASSFGPGGNQPQHF.

This clonotype was seen a few times. The gene calls are TRBV7-2 and TRBJ2-3; 11 positions match TRBD2. Unmatched junction bases numbered 3, after V lost 2 bases and J lost 5 bases. Germline CDR1 SGHTA, CDR2 FQGNSA. This CDR3 spans 15 amino acids. The CDR3 sequence is CASSLTSGSGDTQYF. The CDR3 coding sequence is TGTGCCAGCAGCTTAACTAGCGGGAGCGGAGATACGCAGTATTTT.

This clonotype was seen a few times. V and J are TRBV12-3 or TRBV12-4 and TRBJ2-3, with D perhaps TRBD2 (7 bases). CDR3 size: 15 residues. V shed 3 bases and J shed 4 bases, with 14 bases lying between them. In DNA form, the CDR3 reads TGTGCCAGCAGTTTCGGCGGGGGCTGGGCAGATACGCAGTATTTT. It codes for CASSFGGGWADTQYF.